This T cell receptor (beta chain) derives from a study of blood T cell repertoires in COVID-19 (TCRdb year 2020). In terms of the full investigation: Samples from collaborators originated in the United States, Italy and Spain and spanned both the acute and convalescent phases of COVID-19. The prospective study material was composed of cDNA or gDNA derived from T cells, B-cell-depleted T cells, or PBMCs. Subjects who had been exposed to COVID-19, were actively infected with it, or had recovered from it provided the deeply sampled blood TCRbeta repertoires that made up the dataset. The repertoires were released in a freely available public database intended as a resource for research on the immune response to SARS-CoV-2. Samples were obtained from the ongoing ImmuneRACE study (first 160 participants) and from 1,200 or so subjects provided by 6 global collaborators. The sample metadata nearly always contained a de-identified subject ID, COVID-19 status, age in years and sex. Where available, HLA class I and class II types were taken from metadata supplied by the sample provider and were not determined by assay-based typing. General findings and caveats noted by the study authors: The amount of clinical and demographic metadata varied by source and participant and was provided uncurated.

The immunoSEQ Assay, a bias-controlled multiplex PCR, was used to amplify TCRbeta CDR3 regions from genomic DNA. Processing in the source paper ran as follows. The number of nucleated cells in each sample was estimated from the amplification of reference gene primers within the assay. To quantify the absolute abundance of each unique TCRbeta CDR3 rearrangement, sequence reads were collapsed and filtered. For each sample, productive Simpson clonality was calculated as the square root of Simpson's diversity index over productive rearrangements. What TCRdb holds here is the immuneACCESS table cut down to in-frame rearrangements. Part of the clones is not present; checked against another copy, under half of the missing clones reflect an unresolved V gene, and the others are unexplained. The V and J calls and clone size were taken over from that table, and D and trimming were inferred from the DNA. In this sample the table shows under 250,000 clones, 65% to 90% of which occur a single time. The ten largest clones take up approximately 9% of the sample.

Participants in the prospective study were aged 18 to 89 years, lived in some 24 United States geographic areas, and enrolled through a virtual design. In the prospective study, cohorts were assigned on the basis of participant-reported clinical history obtained from a screening survey and a study questionnaire. Each participant in the prospective study had whole blood, serum and a nasopharyngeal or oropharyngeal swab collected by mobile phlebotomists. Over a roughly 2-month period, participants in the prospective study had the option of providing additional blood draws and questionnaires. Before DNA extraction, prospective study blood samples were shipped either frozen or at room temperature. The CDR3 numbers 14 residues from cysteine through phenylalanine. Only CDR3 DNA remains: 42 bases, in frame from the first base. The germline V gene sets CDR1 to SGHAT and CDR2 to FQNNGV. V drops 6 bases and J drops 0 bases, leaving 12 bases in between.

Notes on this clone: Its recognized antigen is unknown. Per-base qualities were not stored, and no clone one base away is much larger.

This sequence was found in a woman aged 45 to 65 with acute COVID-19. Sequencing was carried out using PBMCs or T cells enriched from blood (not recorded which). The chain uses TRBV11-2 and TRBJ2-7, with a tentative D gene TRBD2 over 6 matching bases. The nucleotide sequence is given as TGTGCCAGCAGAACGGGGGTTAGCTCCTACGAGCAGTACTTC. Its protein reads: CASRTGVSSYEQYF.